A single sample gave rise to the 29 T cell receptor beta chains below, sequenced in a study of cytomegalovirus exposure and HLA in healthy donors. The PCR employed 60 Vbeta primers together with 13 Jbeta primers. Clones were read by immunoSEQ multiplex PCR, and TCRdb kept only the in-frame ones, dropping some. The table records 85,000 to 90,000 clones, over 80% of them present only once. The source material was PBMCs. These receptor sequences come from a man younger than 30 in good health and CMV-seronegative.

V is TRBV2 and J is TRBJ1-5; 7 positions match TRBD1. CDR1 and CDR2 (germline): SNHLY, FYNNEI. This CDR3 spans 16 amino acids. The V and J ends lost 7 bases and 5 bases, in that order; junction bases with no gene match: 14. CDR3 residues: CASTVTGTDTYQPQHF. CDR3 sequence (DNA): TGTGCCAGCACTGTGACCGGGACAGACACCTATCAGCCCCAGCATTTT.

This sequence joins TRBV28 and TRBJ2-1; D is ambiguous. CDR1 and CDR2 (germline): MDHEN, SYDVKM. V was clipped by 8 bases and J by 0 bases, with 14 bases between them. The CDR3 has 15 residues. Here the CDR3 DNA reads TGTGCCAGCCAGCGACCGTGGAGCTCCTACAATGAGCAGTTCTTC. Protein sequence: CASQRPWSSYNEQFF.

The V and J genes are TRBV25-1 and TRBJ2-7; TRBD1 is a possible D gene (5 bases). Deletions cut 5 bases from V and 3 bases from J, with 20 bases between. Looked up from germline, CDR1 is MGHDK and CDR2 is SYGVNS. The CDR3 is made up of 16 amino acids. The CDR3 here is CASSKGVWGSNYEQYF. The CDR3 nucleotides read TGTGCCAGCAGTAAAGGGGTATGGGGTTCTAACTACGAGCAGTACTTC.

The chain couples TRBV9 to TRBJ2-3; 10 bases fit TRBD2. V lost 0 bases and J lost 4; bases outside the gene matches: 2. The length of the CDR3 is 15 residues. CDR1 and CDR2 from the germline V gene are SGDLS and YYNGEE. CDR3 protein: CASSVGLAGPDTQYF. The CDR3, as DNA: TGTGCCAGCAGCGTAGGACTAGCGGGCCCAGATACGCAGTATTTT.

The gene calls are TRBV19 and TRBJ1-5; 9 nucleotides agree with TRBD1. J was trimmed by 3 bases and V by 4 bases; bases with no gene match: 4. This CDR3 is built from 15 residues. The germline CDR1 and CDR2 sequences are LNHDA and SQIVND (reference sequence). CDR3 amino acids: CASSKDRGNNQPQHF. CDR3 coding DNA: TGTGCCAGTAGTAAGGACAGGGGAAACAATCAGCCCCAGCATTTT.

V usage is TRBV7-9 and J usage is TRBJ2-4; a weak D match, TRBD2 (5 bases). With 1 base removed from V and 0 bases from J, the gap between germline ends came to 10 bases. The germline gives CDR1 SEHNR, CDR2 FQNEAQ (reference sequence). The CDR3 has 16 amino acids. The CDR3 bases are TGTGCCAGCAGCTTAGTTGTAGGGAGAGCCAAAAACATTCAGTACTTC. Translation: CASSLVVGRAKNIQYF.

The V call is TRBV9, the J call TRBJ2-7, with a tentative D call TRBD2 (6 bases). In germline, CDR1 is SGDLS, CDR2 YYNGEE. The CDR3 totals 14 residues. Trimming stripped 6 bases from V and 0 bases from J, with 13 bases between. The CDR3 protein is CASTLTSTSYEQYF. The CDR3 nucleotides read TGTGCCAGCACCCTCACTAGCACCTCCTACGAGCAGTACTTC. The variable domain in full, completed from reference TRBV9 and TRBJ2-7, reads DSGVTQTPKHLITATGQRVTLRCSPRSGDLSVYWYQQSLDQGLQFLIQYYNGEERAKGNILERFSAQQFPDLHSELNLSSLELGDSALYFCASTLTSTSYEQYFGPGTRLTVT.

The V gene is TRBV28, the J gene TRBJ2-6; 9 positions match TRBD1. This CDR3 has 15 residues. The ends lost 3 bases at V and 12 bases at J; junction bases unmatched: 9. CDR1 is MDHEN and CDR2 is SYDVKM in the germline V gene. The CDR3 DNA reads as TGTGCCAGCAGTTTTACCGGGACAGGGTTTTCCGTCCTGACTTTC. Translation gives CASSFTGTGFSVLTF.

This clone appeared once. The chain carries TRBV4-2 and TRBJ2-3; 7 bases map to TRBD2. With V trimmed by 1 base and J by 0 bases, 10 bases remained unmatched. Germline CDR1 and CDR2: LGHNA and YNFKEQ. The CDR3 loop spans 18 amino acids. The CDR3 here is CASSQGESAGASTDTQYF. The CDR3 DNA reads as TGTGCCAGCAGCCAAGGGGAATCGGCGGGAGCGAGCACAGATACGCAGTATTTT.

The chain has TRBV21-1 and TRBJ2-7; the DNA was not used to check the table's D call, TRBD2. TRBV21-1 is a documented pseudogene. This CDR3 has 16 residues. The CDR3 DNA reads TGTGCCAGCACCCCGGCGAGGGTAGCGGGAGTGTACGAGCAGTACTTC. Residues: CASTPARVAGVYEQYF.

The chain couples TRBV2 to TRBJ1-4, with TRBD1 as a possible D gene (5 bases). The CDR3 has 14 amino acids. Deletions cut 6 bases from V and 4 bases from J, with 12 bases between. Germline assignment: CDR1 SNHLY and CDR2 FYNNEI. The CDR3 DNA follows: TGTGCCAGCAGGGGGGGACGGTTTAATGAAAAACTGTTTTTT. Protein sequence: CASRGGRFNEKLFF.

The CDR3 DNA is TGTGCCAGCAGTCCCCTGACAGGCCCCTATGGCTACACCTTC. Translated: CASSPLTGPYGYTF. The chain is built from TRBV6-6 and TRBJ1-2; weak D call: TRBD1 (6 bases). V was cut by 5 bases and J by 4 bases, with 14 bases left in between. Germline V gene data show CDR1 as MNHNY and CDR2 as SVGAGI (reference sequence). This CDR3 is built from 14 residues.

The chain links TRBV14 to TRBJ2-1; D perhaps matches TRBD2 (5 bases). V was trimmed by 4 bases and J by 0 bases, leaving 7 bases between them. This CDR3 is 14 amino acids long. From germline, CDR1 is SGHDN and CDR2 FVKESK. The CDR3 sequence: CASSRGSSYNEQFF. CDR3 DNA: TGTGCCAGCAGCCGAGGGAGCTCCTACAATGAGCAGTTCTTC.

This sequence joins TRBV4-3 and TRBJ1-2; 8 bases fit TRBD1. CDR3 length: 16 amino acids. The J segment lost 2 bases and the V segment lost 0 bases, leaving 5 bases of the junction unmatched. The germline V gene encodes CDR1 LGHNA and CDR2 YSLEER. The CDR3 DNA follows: TGCGCCAGCAGCCAAGATACGAGGACAGGGAACTATGGCTACACCTTC. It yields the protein CASSQDTRTGNYGYTF.

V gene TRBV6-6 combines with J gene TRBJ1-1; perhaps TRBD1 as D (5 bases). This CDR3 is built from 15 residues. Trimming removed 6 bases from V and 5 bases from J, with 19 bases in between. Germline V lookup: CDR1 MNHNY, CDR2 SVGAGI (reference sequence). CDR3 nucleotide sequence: TGTGCCAGCAGGACGACAGAGGCAGGCCAAACTGAAGCTTTCTTT. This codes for CASRTTEAGQTEAFF.

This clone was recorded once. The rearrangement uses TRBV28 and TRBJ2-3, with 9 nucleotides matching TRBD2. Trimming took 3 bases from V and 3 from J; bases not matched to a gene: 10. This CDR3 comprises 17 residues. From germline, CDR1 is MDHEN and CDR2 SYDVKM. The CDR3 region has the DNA TGTGCCAGCAGTTTTGTTGGCGGGAGGGCCCGTACAGATACGCAGTATTTT. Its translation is CASSFVGGRARTDTQYF.

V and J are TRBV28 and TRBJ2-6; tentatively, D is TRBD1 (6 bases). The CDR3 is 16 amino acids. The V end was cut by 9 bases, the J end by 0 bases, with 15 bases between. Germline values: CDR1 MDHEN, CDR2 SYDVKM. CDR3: CASLTGSISGANVLTF. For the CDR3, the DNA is TGTGCCAGTCTGACAGGATCTATCTCTGGGGCCAACGTCCTGACTTTC.

The CDR3, as DNA: TGTGCCAGCAGCTTAGCACCAAATCGACAGGGACGAGGCTACACCTTC. Its translation: CASSLAPNRQGRGYTF. This chain uses TRBV7-2 with TRBJ1-2, with 7 bases matching TRBD1. CDR1 is SGHTA, CDR2 FQGNSA, per germline. Unmatched junction bases numbered 12, after V lost 0 bases and J lost 8 bases. This CDR3 has 16 residues.

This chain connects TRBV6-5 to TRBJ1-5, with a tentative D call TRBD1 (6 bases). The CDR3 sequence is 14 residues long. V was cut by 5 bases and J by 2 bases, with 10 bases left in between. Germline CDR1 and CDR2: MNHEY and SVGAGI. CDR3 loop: CASSTGSGNQPQHF. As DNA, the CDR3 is TGTGCCAGCAGTACAGGGTCGGGCAATCAGCCCCAGCATTTT.

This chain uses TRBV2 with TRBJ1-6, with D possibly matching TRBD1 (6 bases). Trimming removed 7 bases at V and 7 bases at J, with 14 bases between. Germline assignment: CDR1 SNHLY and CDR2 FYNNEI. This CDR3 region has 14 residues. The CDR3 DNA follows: TGTGCCAGCATTCGGGACACAGAAAATTCACCCCTCCACTTT. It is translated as CASIRDTENSPLHF.

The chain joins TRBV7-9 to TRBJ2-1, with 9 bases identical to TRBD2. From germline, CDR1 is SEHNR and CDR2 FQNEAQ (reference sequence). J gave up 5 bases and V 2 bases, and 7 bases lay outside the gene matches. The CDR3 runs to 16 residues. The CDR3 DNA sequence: TGTGCCAGCAGCTTATCTTTGCGGGAGGGTCACAATGAGCAGTTCTTC. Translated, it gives CASSLSLREGHNEQFF.

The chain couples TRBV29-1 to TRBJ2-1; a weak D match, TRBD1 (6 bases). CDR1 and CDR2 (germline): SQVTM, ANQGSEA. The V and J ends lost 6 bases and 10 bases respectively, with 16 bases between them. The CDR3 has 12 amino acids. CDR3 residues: CSVPQGLGEQFF. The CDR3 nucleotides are TGCAGCGTCCCACAGGGTCTAGGGGAGCAGTTCTTC.

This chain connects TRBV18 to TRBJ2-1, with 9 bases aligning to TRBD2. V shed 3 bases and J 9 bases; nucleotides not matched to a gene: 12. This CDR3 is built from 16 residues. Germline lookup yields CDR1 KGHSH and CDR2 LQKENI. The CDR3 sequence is CASSPSPPGLAGEQFF. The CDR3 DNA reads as TGTGCCAGCTCACCCAGCCCCCCGGGACTAGCAGGTGAGCAGTTCTTC.

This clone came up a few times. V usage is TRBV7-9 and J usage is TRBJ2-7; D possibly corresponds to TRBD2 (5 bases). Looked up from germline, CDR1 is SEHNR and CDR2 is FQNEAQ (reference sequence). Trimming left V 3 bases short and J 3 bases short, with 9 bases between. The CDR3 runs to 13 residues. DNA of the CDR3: TGTGCCAGCAGCTTGGCGGGTAACTACGAGCAGTACTTC. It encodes CASSLAGNYEQYF.

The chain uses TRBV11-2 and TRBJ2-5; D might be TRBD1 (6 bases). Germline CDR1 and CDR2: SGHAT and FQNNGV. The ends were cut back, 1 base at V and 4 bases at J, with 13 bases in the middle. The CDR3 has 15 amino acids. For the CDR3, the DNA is TGTGCCAGCAGCTTAGCCCGGACAGAGGGAGAGACCCAGTACTTC. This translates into CASSLARTEGETQYF.

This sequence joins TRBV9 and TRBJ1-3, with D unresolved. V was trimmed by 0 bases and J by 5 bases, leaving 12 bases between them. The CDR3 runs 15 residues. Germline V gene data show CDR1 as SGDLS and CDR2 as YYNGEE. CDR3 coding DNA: TGTGCCAGCAGCGTAGTACCGGGGATCAGAAACACCATATATTTT. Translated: CASSVVPGIRNTIYF.

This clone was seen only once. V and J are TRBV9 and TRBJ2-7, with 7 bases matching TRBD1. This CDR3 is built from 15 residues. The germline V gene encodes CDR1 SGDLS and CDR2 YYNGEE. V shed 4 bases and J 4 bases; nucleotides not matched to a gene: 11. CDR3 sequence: CASSPGSGTEYEQYF. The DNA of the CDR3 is TGTGCCAGCAGCCCCGGCTCCGGGACAGAATACGAGCAGTACTTC.

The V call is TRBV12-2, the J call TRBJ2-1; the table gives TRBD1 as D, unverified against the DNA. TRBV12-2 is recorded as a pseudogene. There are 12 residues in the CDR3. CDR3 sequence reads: CASRFDPGEQFF. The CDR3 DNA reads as TGTGCAAGTCGCTTCGACCCAGGTGAGCAGTTCTTC.

The CDR3 region is CASSLRGSTDTQYF. Written as DNA, the CDR3 is TGTGCCAGCAGCTTGAGGGGGAGCACAGATACGCAGTATTTT. V usage is TRBV7-9 and J usage is TRBJ2-3, with D perhaps matching TRBD1 (6 bases). There are 14 residues in the CDR3. Trimming took 3 bases from V and 0 from J, leaving 7 bases between them. CDR1 SEHNR and CDR2 FQNEAQ come from the germline V gene (reference sequence).